This entry concerns a single TCR beta chain. Its antigen is still unknown. No base quality values were provided; no much bigger clone lies one nucleotide off. These data belong to a study of human CD4 T cells and Enterobacteriaceae (TCRdb year 2020). Trimming at the junction amounts to 7 bases on V and 0 bases on J, and the germline ends lie 7 bases apart. The cysteine opens and the phenylalanine closes a CDR3 of 13 amino acids. Of all the DNA, just the CDR3 is kept, 39 bases in frame from base 1. Looking up the germline V gene yields CDR1 MDHEN and CDR2 SYDVKM. Broad study findings and their caveats: The only basis for inferring the reactivity of ex vivo clonotypes was matching nucleotide sequences to CFSE-low cultures from the same donors. Ex vivo, broadly cross-reactive clonotypes were observed to appear more expanded than specific clonotypes, with about 55% of the 19 and about two thirds of the roughly 30 being found within the top 5%.

Deep-level sequencing was performed on ex vivo total memory CD4+ samples, with a detection sensitivity of one cell in 200,000. The QIAamp DNA Micro Kit was used to extract genomic DNA from cell pellets, and spectrophotometry was used to check the quantity and purity of the genomic DNA. The immunoSEQ multiplex PCR assay was used to amplify the TCR Vbeta CDR3 regions. The Illumina HiSeq platform was used to sequence the amplicons. Each retrieved sequence was 87 nucleotides long and included the CDR3 region. Regarding the original processing steps: A unique productive TCR Vbeta nucleotide sequence was defined as a clonotype and was quantified by productive template frequency from ImmunoSEQ Analyzer V3.0. A threshold at the top 5th percentile of each frequency-ranked repertoire was used to define expanded clonotypes. Repertoire overlap was calculated as Chao-Jaccard using the R package fossil and displayed by nonmetric multidimensional scaling using the R package MASS. TCRdb provides this immuneACCESS table in a form limited to in-frame rearrangements. Some clones are lacking; in checked studies, under half of them reflect an unresolved V gene, and why the rest are absent is not known. V and J calls and clone size are as listed in that table; D and trimming were resolved from the DNA. The sample yields about 27,000 clones; about 82% were counted once. The ten largest clonotypes hold around 0.88% of the sample.

Memory CD4+ T cells, defined as all CD4+ cells except CD45RA+CCR7+CD95- naive cells, were FACS-sorted on a FACSAria III to over 95% purity. Blood from healthy donors came from blood donation centers in Switzerland. Positive selection with CD4 and CD14 magnetic microbeads was used to enrich total CD4+ T cells and monocytes. CD8+, CD14+, CD16+, CD56+, CD19+ and CD25-bright cells were excluded prior to sorting. To assess in vivo expansion of bacteria-reactive clonotypes, total memory CD4+ T cells from two blood donors were sequenced directly ex vivo. Peripheral blood mononuclear cells were isolated from donor blood using Ficoll-Paque Plus.

Source material: memory CD4+ T cells from blood. What this sample's cell subset or site label stands for: total memory CD4 T cells sorted directly ex vivo, unstimulated. The source of this sequence is a human donor in good health. The chain employs TRBV28 and TRBJ1-5, with TRBD1 perhaps the D gene, on 5 matching bases. Here is the DNA: TGTGCCAGCATTGACAGTAGCAATCAGCCCCAGCATTTT. It is translated as CASIDSSNQPQHF.